The 10 T cell receptor beta chains in this list originate from one sample, sequenced in a study of OX40 agonist ivuxolimab in advanced cancers. TCRdb keeps only in-frame clones here, not all; method: immunoSEQ multiplex PCR. Of more than 100,000 clones in the sample, just under 95% were seen once. This sample comprised CD4+ or CD8+ T cells sorted from blood, obtained in a trial of the OX40 agonist ivuxolimab. Receptors originate from an adult with an advanced solid tumor such as melanoma, head and neck, liver or kidney cancer.

V usage is TRBV6-1 and J usage is TRBJ1-5; D is ambiguous. Germline V CDR1 and CDR2: MNHNS, SASEGT. Trimming removed 7 bases from V and 0 bases from J, with 10 bases in between. CDR3 length: 14 amino acids. CDR3 in amino acids: CASTYGDSNQPQHF. The CDR3 nucleotides read TGTGCCAGCACCTACGGAGATAGCAATCAGCCCCAGCATTTT.

The rearrangement joins TRBV6-5 to TRBJ2-3, with 7 bases fitting TRBD2. Unmatched junction bases numbered 7, after V lost 2 bases and J lost 2 bases. The CDR3 has 16 residues. CDR1 is MNHEY and CDR2 is SVGAGI in the germline V gene. In nucleotides, the CDR3 is TGTGCCAGCAGTTACGTTGGGCGGGGGAACACAGATACGCAGTATTTT. Translated, it gives CASSYVGRGNTDTQYF.

The CDR3 DNA is TGTGCCAGCAGCTACCCCCGGGACCACAGCACAGATACGCAGTATTTT. Translation gives CASSYPRDHSTDTQYF. V gene TRBV5-6 combines with J gene TRBJ2-3, with D possibly being TRBD1 or TRBD2 (5 bases each). CDR1 is SGHDT, CDR2 YYEEEE, per germline. The V end was cut by 3 bases, the J end by 0 bases, with 14 bases between. This CDR3 is built from 16 residues. Together with reference TRBV5-6 and TRBJ2-3, the CDR3 gives the full variable domain: DAGVTQSPTHLIKTRGQQVTLRCSPKSGHDTVSWYQQALGQGPQFIFQYYEEEERQRGNFPDRFSGHQFPNYSSELNVNALLLGDSALYLCASSYPRDHSTDTQYFGPGTRLTVL.

The rearrangement links TRBV6-5 to TRBJ1-3, with D possibly TRBD1 on 6 matching bases. The CDR3 sequence is 13 residues long. The V and J ends lost 8 bases and 8 bases respectively, with 16 bases between them. Germline V gene lookup returns CDR1 MNHEY and CDR2 SVGAGI. CDR3 nucleotide sequence: TGTGCCAGCCCTCCCAACAGGGCGGACACCATATATTTT. It translates to CASPPNRADTIYF.

The rearrangement joins TRBV5-1 to TRBJ2-1, with 9 bases lining up with TRBD1. V was pared by 4 bases and J by 6 bases, with 14 bases of the junction left unmatched. CDR1 is SGHRS and CDR2 is YFSETQ in the germline V gene. The CDR3 is 17 residues long. CDR3 nucleotides: TGCGCCAGCAGCCCGACACTACCGGGACAGGGATCCAATGAGCAGTTCTTC. The encoded protein is CASSPTLPGQGSNEQFF. The full variable domain, rest sourced from reference TRBV5-1 and TRBJ2-1, is KAGVTQTPRYLIKTRGQQVTLSCSPISGHRSVSWYQQTPGQGLQFLFEYFSETQRNKGNFPGRFSGRQFSNSRSEMNVSTLELGDSALYLCASSPTLPGQGSNEQFFGPGTRLTVL.

This sequence joins TRBV6-1 and TRBJ1-2; D not resolved. This CDR3 has 14 amino acids. CDR1 and CDR2 from the germline V gene are MNHNS and SASEGT. Trimming took off 0 bases at V and 6 bases at J, with 11 bases between the two ends. The CDR3 protein is CASSEASGVDGYTF. The CDR3 nucleotides are TGTGCCAGCAGTGAAGCATCTGGGGTCGATGGCTACACCTTC.

This chain joins TRBV7-9 and TRBJ2-5; either TRBD1 or TRBD2 may fit D (5 bases each). From germline, CDR1 is SEHNR and CDR2 FQNEAQ (reference sequence). V gave up 6 bases and J gave up 5 bases, with 19 bases separating them. This CDR3 region has 15 residues. The CDR3 sequence is CASRRRDHKEETQYF. CDR3 coding DNA: TGTGCCAGCAGGCGCCGGGACCACAAGGAGGAGACCCAGTACTTC.

The genes are TRBV10-3 and TRBJ1-2, with a tentative D call TRBD1 (5 bases). Germline V gene data show CDR1 as ENHRY and CDR2 as SYGVKD. The CDR3 covers 16 residues. Trimming shortened V by 0 bases and J by 7 bases, and 18 bases separated the two germline ends. The DNA for the CDR3 is TGTGCCATCAGTGAGTCCCCAGCGGCAGGGTCTAGTGGCTACACCTTC. Translated: CAISESPAAGSSGYTF.

V is TRBV30 and J is TRBJ1-6, with no clear D. Per germline, CDR1 GTSNPN and CDR2 SVGIG (reference sequence). The CDR3 runs to 13 residues. V was shortened by 1 base and J by 9 bases, with 10 bases between the two germline ends. Here the CDR3 DNA reads TGTGCCTGGAGTGGTCAGGCGGGTTCACCCCTCCACTTT. It codes for CAWSGQAGSPLHF.

V is TRBV19 and J is TRBJ1-5; weak D call: TRBD1 (5 bases). From germline, CDR1 is LNHDA and CDR2 SQIVND (reference sequence). The CDR3 spans 15 residues. V was pared by 1 base and J by 7 bases, with 14 bases between. The CDR3 nucleotides are TGTGCCAGTAGTATAGCAATGGGGACGGGGCAGCCCCAGCATTTT. Translated, it gives CASSIAMGTGQPQHF.